A selection of T cell receptor beta chains follows, all from one sample in a study of graft-versus-host responses after intestinal transplantation. No antigens are known for them. The assay was immunoSEQ multiplex PCR, and TCRdb's table has in-frame clones only and misses some. Of 65,000 to 90,000 clones detected, 89% appear once; the ten largest clones hold approximately 2.7%. The sequencing used unstimulated CD8+ T cells sorted from spleen or lymph node cells, collected before intestinal transplant. These receptors all come from a human donor who received an intestinal transplant. Each CDR3 is given with its conserved first and last residue. The D gene is left open where the match is weak. Clone size is stated in some rows and not others, as once, few, many or a class when expanded.

CDR3 protein	CDR3 DNA	D gene	J gene	V gene	clone size
CASSQDLAGYGETQYF	TGCGCCAGCAGCCAAGATCTAGCGGGCTATGGGGAGACCCAGTACTTC	TRBD2	TRBJ2-5	TRBV4-1	once
CASSLGLGTFYEQYF	TGTGCCAGCAGTTTGGGGCTAGGCACCTTCTACGAGCAGTACTTC	NA	TRBJ2-7	TRBV27	NA
CASSQEGSGGARSTEQYF	TGTGCCAGCAGCCAAGAAGGCAGCGGGGGGGCCAGATCAACCGAGCAGTACTTC	TRBD2	TRBJ2-7	TRBV4-2	once
CASSQETFLSTEAFF	TGTGCCAGCAGCCAAGAAACCTTCCTGAGCACTGAAGCTTTCTTT	NA	TRBJ1-1	TRBV14	NA
CASSVKGGSYNEQFF	TGTGCCAGCAGCGTAAAGGGAGGATCCTACAATGAGCAGTTCTTC	NA	TRBJ2-1	TRBV9	NA
CASSLQRRSNEQFF	TGTGCCAGCAGTTTACAACGACGGAGTAATGAGCAGTTCTTC	NA	TRBJ2-1	TRBV28	NA
CASSQLRDSKRNEQFF	TGTGCCAGCAGCCAACTCCGGGACTCCAAGAGGAATGAGCAGTTCTTC	NA	TRBJ2-1	TRBV27	NA
CSSMGTGESHGYTF	TGCAGCTCCATGGGGACAGGGGAGTCTCATGGCTACACCTTC	TRBD1	TRBJ1-2	TRBV29-1	NA
CASRGTSSYEQYF	TGTGCCAGCAGAGGGACTAGCTCCTACGAGCAGTACTTC	TRBD2	TRBJ2-7	TRBV28	NA
CASSRTGGLTEAFF	TGCGCCAGCAGCCGTACCGGGGGGCTAACTGAAGCTTTCTTT	NA	TRBJ1-1	TRBV5-1	NA
CASSEPGEATEAFF	TGTGCCAGCAGTGAACCGGGAGAGGCCACTGAAGCTTTCTTT	NA	TRBJ1-1	TRBV6-1	NA
CASSGRTTEQYF	TGTGCCAGCAGTGGGAGGACTACCGAGCAGTACTTC	NA	TRBJ2-7	TRBV2	NA
CASWAPGSEAFF	TGTGCCAGCTGGGCCCCGGGGTCTGAAGCTTTCTTT	NA	TRBJ1-1	TRBV6-1	NA
CASSLAGTGKETQYF	TGTGCCAGCAGCTTGGCCGGGACAGGGAAAGAGACCCAGTACTTC	TRBD1	TRBJ2-5	TRBV5-4	once
CASSQSCRGPFF	TGCGCCAGCAGTCAATCGTGCAGGGGGCCGTTCTTC	TRBD1	TRBJ2-1	TRBV23-1	NA
CASSVVGGGGYYNEQFF	TGTGCCAGCAGCGTAGTCGGTGGGGGGGGTTACTACAATGAGCAGTTCTTC	TRBD2	TRBJ2-1	TRBV9	NA
CASGRQGGYNEQFF	TGTGCCAGCGGCAGACAGGGCGGTTACAATGAGCAGTTCTTC	TRBD1	TRBJ2-1	TRBV2	few
CASSPPSHNEQFF	TGTGCCAGCAGCCCCCCGAGCCACAATGAGCAGTTCTTC	NA	TRBJ2-1	TRBV7-9	NA
CASAARGDYNEQFF	TGTGCCAGCGCCGCACGGGGGGACTACAATGAGCAGTTCTTC	TRBD2	TRBJ2-1	TRBV6-1	once
CASSVERGLAAYNEQFF	TGTGCCAGCAGCGTAGAAAGGGGGCTGGCGGCCTACAATGAGCAGTTCTTC	TRBD1	TRBJ2-1	TRBV9	NA
CASSLNPSSYNEQFF	TGTGCCAGCAGTTTAAACCCTAGCTCCTACAATGAGCAGTTCTTC	NA	TRBJ2-1	TRBV28	NA
CASSQDVGGSGKLEGQYF	TGTGCCAGCAGCCAAGATGTCGGGGGTAGCGGGAAATTGGAAGGGCAGTACTTC	TRBD2	TRBJ2-7	TRBV4-2	NA
CASSYSVGLLAQTQYF	TGTGCCAGCAGTTACTCAGTTGGACTACTAGCACAGACCCAGTACTTC	NA	TRBJ2-5	TRBV6-5	NA
CASSLHRDRGEYEQYF	TGTGCCAGCAGTTTACACCGGGACAGGGGAGAGTACGAGCAGTACTTC	TRBD1	TRBJ2-7	TRBV28	NA
CASSFRDRELLEPQHF	TGTGCCAGCAGTTTCCGGGACAGGGAATTGCTGGAGCCCCAGCATTTT	TRBD1	TRBJ1-5	TRBV28	few
CASSIRRETTYEQYF	TGTGCCAGTAGTATCAGACGAGAAACTACCTACGAGCAGTACTTC	NA	TRBJ2-7	TRBV19	once
CASTPRLRRDGYTF	TGTGCCAGCACCCCCAGACTCCGCCGAGATGGCTACACCTTC	NA	TRBJ1-2	TRBV7-9	NA
CSARQGKQYF	TGCAGTGCCCGACAGGGGAAGCAGTACTTC	TRBD1	TRBJ2-7	TRBV20-1	NA
CASSDRVTDTQYF	TGTGCCAGCAGTGACAGGGTCACAGATACGCAGTATTTT	NA	TRBJ2-3	TRBV2	NA
CASSLQGNTEAFF	TGTGCCAGCAGCCTACAGGGGAACACTGAAGCTTTCTTT	NA	TRBJ1-1	TRBV5-4	NA
CASSLWTGGTEAFF	TGTGCCAGCAGCCTTTGGACAGGGGGCACGGAAGCTTTCTTT	TRBD1	TRBJ1-1	TRBV7-9	NA
CASSYLTGRNWYGYTF	TGTGCCAGCAGCTATTTGACAGGGCGTAATTGGTATGGCTACACCTTC	TRBD1	TRBJ1-2	TRBV28	medium-sized
CASLSGTGDSGNTIYF	TGTGCCAGCCTCTCCGGGACAGGAGACTCTGGAAACACCATATATTTT	TRBD1	TRBJ1-3	TRBV28	NA